The 27 T cell receptor beta chains listed next were all sequenced from one sample in a study of blood T cell repertoires in COVID-19. TCRdb keeps only in-frame clones here, not all; method: immunoSEQ multiplex PCR. The sample has about 79,000 clones, 75% to 90% seen once. Sequencing was done on a sample of peripheral blood. These receptors were taken from a man in his sixties or seventies with active or convalescent COVID-19.

This sequence joins TRBV6-2 or TRBV6-3 and TRBJ2-7; the D gene is possibly TRBD2 (5 bases). This CDR3 comprises 13 residues. CDR1 is MNHEY and CDR2 is SVGEGT in the germline V gene. Trimming removed 2 bases at V and 7 bases at J, with 12 bases between. The CDR3 nucleotides are TGTGCCAGCAGTTACGACTATAGCAATGAGCAGTACTTC. This codes for CASSYDYSNEQYF.

The chain couples TRBV27 to TRBJ1-2; TRBD1 aligns across 8 bases. V shed 5 bases, J shed 0 bases, and the junction held 8 bases outside the gene matches. Germline CDR1 MNHEY, CDR2 SMNVEV (reference sequence). CDR3 length: 16 amino acids. For the CDR3, the DNA is TGTGCCAGCAGTACCCTACAGGGGGTATCTAACTATGGCTACACCTTC. Amino acids: CASSTLQGVSNYGYTF.

A few counts support this clone. CDR3 protein: CASSLTGNQPQHF. The DNA of the CDR3 is TGTGCCAGCAGCTTAACCGGGAATCAGCCCCAGCATTTT. The genes are TRBV7-3 and TRBJ1-5; D remains ambiguous. This CDR3 comprises 13 residues. CDR1 and CDR2 from the germline V gene are SGHTA and FQGTGA. Trimming left V 0 bases short and J 4 bases short, with 4 bases between.

The CDR3 loop is CASSNTRDQPQHF. In DNA form, the CDR3 reads TGTGCCAGCAGCAATACCAGGGATCAGCCCCAGCATTTT. The chain combines TRBV14 with TRBJ1-5; possibly TRBD1 for D (5 bases). CDR3 size: 13 residues. V lost 5 bases and J 5 bases, leaving 10 bases between the germline ends. The germline V gene encodes CDR1 SGHDN and CDR2 FVKESK.

J is TRBJ2-2 and V is TRBV28; 8 bases agree with TRBD1. This CDR3 region has 14 residues. V was pared by 5 bases and J by 7 bases, with 6 bases of the junction left unmatched. Germline V gene lookup returns CDR1 MDHEN and CDR2 SYDVKM. The CDR3 DNA reads TGTGCCAGCAGTGTGACAGGGGAGGACGGGGAGCTGTTTTTT. Residues: CASSVTGEDGELFF.

The chain couples TRBV7-9 to TRBJ1-6, with 7 bases matching TRBD1. V lost 5 bases and J lost 7; bases outside the gene matches: 8. The CDR3 has 15 amino acids. Per the germline V gene, CDR1 is SEHNR and CDR2 is FQNEAQ (reference sequence). The CDR3 nucleotides are TGTGCCAGCAGCCCTGAGGGACAGAACAATTCACCCCTCCACTTT. Translating it yields CASSPEGQNNSPLHF.

V is TRBV28 and J is TRBJ2-4; 7 positions agree with TRBD2. The CDR3 consists of 18 residues. The V gene's germline CDR1 is MDHEN and CDR2 SYDVKM. V lost 6 bases to trimming and J lost 0 bases; unmatched junction nucleotides: 14. CDR3 DNA: TGTGCCAGCAGGGCTAGCGGACCTTCGATACTAGCCAAAAACATTCAGTACTTC. Protein product: CASRASGPSILAKNIQYF.

This chain connects TRBV7-9 to TRBJ1-1, with D tentatively TRBD1 (6 bases). The CDR3 totals 13 residues. V lost 7 bases, J lost 4 bases, and 13 bases lay in between. The V gene's germline CDR1 is SEHNR and CDR2 FQNEAQ (reference sequence). CDR3 nucleotides: TGTGCCAGCACCCCAACAGGGCCCACTGAAGCTTTCTTT. Its translation: CASTPTGPTEAFF.

The V call is TRBV19, the J call TRBJ2-2; TRBD1 aligns across 8 bases. This CDR3 has 15 amino acids. From germline, CDR1 is LNHDA and CDR2 SQIVND (reference sequence). Trimming removed 4 bases from V and 1 base from J; junction bases left unmatched: 2. CDR3 loop: CASSSGTGNTGELFF. CDR3 DNA: TGTGCCAGTAGTAGCGGGACAGGGAACACCGGGGAGCTGTTTTTT.

The V gene is TRBV5-4, the J gene TRBJ1-4; 9 nucleotides line up with TRBD1. Germline values: CDR1 SGHNT, CDR2 YYREEE (reference sequence). The CDR3 sequence is 14 residues long. J gave up 7 bases and V 4 bases, and 5 bases lay outside the gene matches. CDR3 DNA sequence: TGTGCCAGCAGCCTGGGACAGGGTCTTGAAAAACTGTTTTTT. Encoded protein: CASSLGQGLEKLFF. The variable domain in full, completed from reference TRBV5-4 and TRBJ1-4, reads ETGVTQSPTHLIKTRGQQVTLRCSSQSGHNTVSWYQQALGQGPQFIFQYYREEENGRGNFPPRFSGLQFPNYSSELNVNALELDDSALYLCASSLGQGLEKLFFGSGTQLSVL.

The J gene is TRBJ2-2, the V gene TRBV24-1; 7 nucleotides align to TRBD1. Germline V lookup: CDR1 KGHDR, CDR2 SFDVKD. This CDR3 is built from 16 residues. V gave up 5 bases and J gave up 1 base; unmatched junction bases: 6. The CDR3 loop is CATSAAGTVNTGELFF. The CDR3 DNA follows: TGTGCCACCAGTGCCGCCGGGACAGTGAACACCGGGGAGCTGTTTTTT.

V gene TRBV6-5 combines with J gene TRBJ2-2; 7 nucleotides line up with TRBD1. Germline loops: CDR1 MNHEY, CDR2 SVGAGI. CDR3 size: 13 residues. Unmatched junction bases numbered 3, after V lost 5 bases and J lost 6 bases. The CDR3 coding sequence is TGTGCCAGCAGTACAGGGGATGCCGGGGAGCTGTTTTTT. Amino acids: CASSTGDAGELFF.

The chain uses TRBV18 and TRBJ2-7; D remains ambiguous. Germline V gene data show CDR1 as KGHSH and CDR2 as LQKENI. V dropped 2 bases and J dropped 7 bases, with 15 bases sitting between them. The CDR3 loop spans 14 amino acids. The CDR3 loop reads CASSPIERVGEQYF. CDR3 DNA sequence: TGTGCCAGCTCACCAATAGAACGGGTTGGTGAGCAGTACTTC.

The chain has TRBV19 and TRBJ1-3, with unresolved D. The CDR3 is made up of 17 amino acids. CDR1 is LNHDA and CDR2 is SQIVND in the germline V gene (reference sequence). V was pared by 0 bases and J by 0 bases, with 12 bases between. In DNA, the CDR3 is TGTGCCAGTAGTATAGATGCCTCGGGAGGCTCTGGAAACACCATATATTTT. Translated: CASSIDASGGSGNTIYF.

The chain has TRBV5-1 and TRBJ2-1; 9 bases line up with TRBD2. The junction had 3 bases not matched to a gene; V was cut back by 2 bases and J by 0 bases. The germline CDR1 and CDR2 sequences are SGHRS and YFSETQ. The CDR3 is 16 residues long. Written as DNA, the CDR3 is TGCGCCAGCAGCTTCCTAGCGGGAAGCTCCTACAATGAGCAGTTCTTC. Protein sequence: CASSFLAGSSYNEQFF.

The chain carries TRBV6-2 or TRBV6-3 and TRBJ2-5, with a possible D match to TRBD1 (6 bases). The V and J ends lost 3 bases and 5 bases respectively, with 13 bases between them. The germline CDR1 and CDR2 sequences are MNHEY and SVGEGT. CDR3 length equals 14 residues. CDR3 in DNA: TGTGCCAGCAGTTATTACAGGGCAATGGAGACCCAGTACTTC. Translating it yields CASSYYRAMETQYF.

The chain couples TRBV11-2 to TRBJ1-1; D is uncertain. The CDR3 consists of 16 residues. Germline-derived CDR1 and CDR2 are SGHAT and FQNNGV. The V gene lost 1 base and the J gene lost 7 bases, with 19 bases spanning the gap. This CDR3 is CASSLVGGPRPREAFF. The DNA of the CDR3 is TGTGCCAGCAGCTTAGTCGGAGGACCTCGCCCTCGTGAAGCTTTCTTT.

This chain joins TRBV28 and TRBJ1-2; TRBD1 might be the D (6 bases). This CDR3 comprises 15 residues. V dropped 4 bases and J dropped 2 bases, with 14 bases sitting between them. The germline CDR1 and CDR2 sequences are MDHEN and SYDVKM. As DNA, the CDR3 is TGTGCCAGCAGTTGGGGGATCACAGGGAACTATGGCTACACCTTC. It codes for CASSWGITGNYGYTF.

This sequence joins TRBV29-1 and TRBJ2-1, with 9 bases aligning to TRBD1. Germline trimming cut 6 bases from V and 2 bases from J; bases unmatched to any gene: 2. CDR3 length: 13 residues. Germline lookup yields CDR1 SQVTM and CDR2 ANQGSEA. The CDR3 DNA sequence: TGCAGCGTGGACAGGGGAGCCTACAATGAGCAGTTCTTC. This gives the protein CSVDRGAYNEQFF.

The V gene is TRBV10-2, the J gene TRBJ2-4, with 9 bases that match TRBD1. J lost 3 bases, V lost 5 bases, and 5 bases had no gene match. Looked up from germline, CDR1 is WSHSY and CDR2 is SAAADI. The CDR3 extends over 15 amino acids. The CDR3 is CASSLRTGDKNIQYF. CDR3 nucleotide sequence: TGCGCCAGCAGTCTAAGGACAGGGGACAAAAACATTCAGTACTTC.

The gene calls are TRBV7-2 and TRBJ2-7; maybe TRBD2 (6 bases). The CDR3 consists of 13 residues. The germline V gene encodes CDR1 SGHTA and CDR2 FQGNSA. Trimming stripped 5 bases from V and 6 bases from J, with 14 bases between. CDR3 protein: CASSPDGEAEQYF. The DNA for the CDR3 is TGTGCCAGCAGCCCGGACGGGGAGGCCGAGCAGTACTTC.

The rearrangement joins TRBV5-4 to TRBJ2-2, with TRBD2 matching over 9 bases. The CDR3 sequence is 17 residues long. Germline loops: CDR1 SGHNT, CDR2 YYREEE (reference sequence). The V segment lost 0 bases and the J segment 0 bases; nucleotides outside the gene matches: 3. Here the CDR3 reads CASSLGLAGANTGELFF. CDR3 DNA sequence: TGTGCCAGCAGCTTGGGGTTAGCGGGAGCGAACACCGGGGAGCTGTTTTTT.

As concerns this clone: Other DNA sequences in this specimen translate into the identical CDR3. The chain uses TRBV30 and TRBJ1-2; D call uncertain. The CDR3 contains 13 residues. V was shortened by 0 bases and J by 0 bases, with 5 bases between the two germline ends. In germline, CDR1 is GTSNPN, CDR2 SVGIG (reference sequence). Written as DNA, the CDR3 is TGTGCCTGGAGTGTAGAGGCTAACTATGGCTACACCTTC. This codes for CAWSVEANYGYTF.

The V and J genes are TRBV12-5 and TRBJ2-5; 7 bases agree with TRBD2. Germline V gene data show CDR1 as LGHNT and CDR2 as FRNRAP. The trim removed 8 bases at V and 4 bases at J, leaving 13 bases unmatched. The CDR3 totals 15 residues. The CDR3 loop is CASSAPGGSGETQYF. CDR3 in DNA: TGTGCTAGTAGCGCCCCCGGCGGGAGCGGAGAGACCCAGTACTTC.

The rearrangement joins TRBV18 to TRBJ1-5, with D maybe TRBD1 (6 bases). The CDR3 extends over 15 amino acids. V gave up 5 bases and J gave up 0 bases, with 11 bases separating them. CDR1 and CDR2 (germline): KGHSH, LQKENI. CDR3 nucleotide sequence: TGTGCCAGCTCAACCCAGGGGAATAGCAATCAGCCCCAGCATTTT. Translating gives CASSTQGNSNQPQHF.

CDR3 coding DNA: TGTGCCAGCAGTGAAGCTCTAGCTGGGAAACAATACGAGCAGTACTTC. Amino acid sequence: CASSEALAGKQYEQYF. V is TRBV6-1 and J is TRBJ2-7, with D perhaps TRBD2 (5 bases). Trimming removed 0 bases from V and 4 bases from J, with 16 bases in between. The germline V gene has CDR1 MNHNS and CDR2 SASEGT. There are 16 residues in the CDR3.

The V gene is TRBV11-2, the J gene TRBJ2-7; D unresolved. Germline CDR1 is SGHAT and CDR2 is FQNNGV. The CDR3 covers 13 residues. Trimming took off 0 bases at V and 9 bases at J, with 12 bases between the two ends. The CDR3 bases are TGTGCCAGCAGCTTAGATCTTGTTCTATGGCAGTACTTC. It codes for CASSLDLVLWQYF.